Many counts were recorded for the clone carrying this TCR beta chain. These data belong to a study of breast tumors, draining lymph nodes, adjacent tissues. Breast cancer patients provided tissue from their axillary draining lymph nodes. TCRdb itself ran the multiplex PCR reads through MiXCR, one entry per CDR3 protein. The sample lists 200,000 or so distinct CDR3 sequences, approximately 33% occurring once. The germline V gene has CDR1 SGHVS and CDR2 FQNEAQ. The CDR3 is 15 residues long. V lost 1 base to trimming and J lost 5 bases, with 14 bases between them. The genes are TRBV7-8 and TRBJ2-5; D unclear. The sequence was obtained from a female donor with breast cancer. Some clones in this sample may be carry-over from other donors' samples. The sequenced sample consisted of axillary lymph node tissue. The CDR3 nucleotides read TGTGCCAGCAGCTTAGGGCAGCCGGTGCGGGAGACCCAGTACTTC. Translating gives CASSLGQPVRETQYF.